The clone carrying this T cell receptor beta chain was counted once. The method was immunoSEQ multiplex PCR; TCRdb's version includes in-frame clones alone and lacks a portion of them. Counted here are 65,000 to 90,000 clones, 80% to 90% occurring once; the ten biggest clones make up about 9.1%. These data come from a study of blood T cell repertoires in COVID-19. Overall study context: The samples span acute and convalescent COVID-19 from the United States, Italy and Spain. PBMCs, B-cell-depleted T cells, or T cells were the source of the cDNA or gDNA that made up the material.

Germline values: CDR1 MDHEN, CDR2 SYDVKM. The J segment lost 5 bases and the V segment lost 3 bases, leaving 2 bases of the junction unmatched. The CDR3 extends over 14 amino acids. This sequence originates from a man aged 50 to 60 with acute or convalescent COVID-19. This chain links TRBV28 with TRBJ1-5; 9 bases map to TRBD1. Sequencing was performed on peripheral blood. CDR3 sequence (DNA): TGTGCCAGCAGTTTCGGACAGGGGCATCAGCCCCAGCATTTT. This encodes CASSFGQGHQPQHF.